This entry describes one T cell receptor beta chain. J was trimmed by 3 bases and V by 5 bases; bases with no gene match: 6. There are 14 residues in the CDR3. Germline loops: CDR1 SNHLY, CDR2 FYNNEI. Sequencing used cDNA as its template, made by extracting RNA and reverse transcribing it. Repertoires were generated with immunoSEQ multiplex PCR, while TCRdb's copy carries only in-frame clones and drops some. The sample records about 180,000 clones, 59% being singletons. This sample is part of a study of CD8+ T cells in alopecia areata. Study details: For the treated group, dosing was oral tofacitinib at 5 to 10 mg twice daily.

The sequencing used CD4+ T cells sorted from blood, collected at week 0. V is TRBV2 and J is TRBJ1-1, with TRBD1 matching 7 bases. The sequence derives from a human donor with alopecia areata. The chain's CDR3 is CASSFYRGDTEAFF. CDR3 coding DNA: TGTGCCAGCAGTTTTTACAGGGGTGACACTGAAGCTTTCTTT.